The 22 T cell receptor beta chains below all came from one sample that was sequenced in a study of patients and donors after allogeneic stem cell transplantation. TCRdb passed the RT-PCR reads through MiXCR, listing each CDR3 protein once. This table holds about a million distinct CDR3 sequences, 18% found once. The sequenced sample consisted of blood, either unsorted or a sorted T cell fraction (not recorded which). The receptors shown here come from a human donor who was either an allogeneic HSCT recipient or a stem cell or donor lymphocyte infusion donor (not recorded which). It is not recorded whose cells these are; they may come from a transplant donor.

The V gene is TRBV20-1, the J gene TRBJ1-2; D call uncertain. This CDR3 is built from 14 residues. The germline V gene encodes CDR1 DFQATT and CDR2 SNEGSKA (reference sequence). V gave up 0 bases and J gave up 4 bases, with 12 bases separating them. The CDR3: CSARDINSVYGYTF. CDR3 coding DNA: TGCAGTGCTAGAGATATTAACAGTGTCTATGGCTACACCTTC.

This clonotype has only a few counts. This chain links TRBV11-2 with TRBJ2-1, with TRBD1 matching over 7 bases. The CDR3 contains 18 residues. Germline lookup yields CDR1 SGHAT and CDR2 FQNNGV. J was trimmed by 7 bases and V by 5 bases; bases with no gene match: 20. This CDR3 reads CASSRQGRGTPDGNEQFF. In DNA form, the CDR3 reads TGTGCCAGCAGCCGACAGGGACGAGGGACCCCGGACGGAAATGAGCAGTTCTTC.

The chain carries TRBV14 and TRBJ2-3, with D tentatively TRBD2 (6 bases). Germline values: CDR1 SGHDN, CDR2 FVKESK. This CDR3 has 15 residues. Trimming removed 4 bases from V and 2 bases from J, with 13 bases in between. The CDR3 nucleotides read TGTGCCAGCAGCCGGCTAGGACTAAACACAGATACGCAGTATTTT. It translates to CASSRLGLNTDTQYF.

The chain uses TRBV5-1 and TRBJ2-7; D is possibly TRBD1 or TRBD2 (8 bases each). Germline values: CDR1 SGHRS, CDR2 YFSETQ. The CDR3 is made up of 16 amino acids. Trimming removed 2 bases at V and 5 bases at J, with 20 bases between. The CDR3 DNA follows: TGCGCCAGCAGCTTTTCGGGAGGGGGGACAGGTAACGAGCAGTACTTC. Protein sequence: CASSFSGGGTGNEQYF.

The chain links TRBV20-1 to TRBJ2-7, with 7 positions matching TRBD1. Losses at the gene ends were 5 bases for V and 3 bases for J; bases not matched to a gene: 10. Germline CDR1 is DFQATT and CDR2 is SNEGSKA (reference sequence). CDR3 size: 14 residues. CDR3 DNA: TGCAGTGCTTCGCGACCGGGACAGTACTACGAGCAGTACTTC. This encodes CSASRPGQYYEQYF.

The chain has TRBV2 and TRBJ1-5; 9 bases line up with TRBD1. Trimming at V came to 8 bases and at J to 1 base, leaving 6 bases not matched to a gene. Per germline, CDR1 SNHLY and CDR2 FYNNEI. This CDR3 has 15 residues. The CDR3 loop reads CASGGQGKSNQPQHF. The CDR3 DNA is TGTGCCAGCGGAGGACAGGGGAAGAGCAATCAGCCCCAGCATTTT.

This clonotype was seen a few times. The genes are TRBV27 and TRBJ1-1; TRBD1 matches at 8 bases. The length of the CDR3 is 11 residues. V dropped 6 bases and J dropped 7; count of bases not matched to a gene: 1. The germline V gene encodes CDR1 MNHEY and CDR2 SMNVEV (reference sequence). CDR3 nucleotides: TGTGCCAGCAGCAGGGGGCTTGAAGCTTTCTTT. Protein sequence: CASSRGLEAFF.

The rearrangement uses TRBV11-2 and TRBJ2-7; D unclear. Germline CDR1 and CDR2: SGHAT and FQNNGV. V lost 2 bases and J 0 bases, leaving 11 bases between the germline ends. This CDR3 contains 15 residues. The CDR3 protein is CASSLYTADSYEQYF. The CDR3 DNA follows: TGTGCCAGCAGCTTATACACTGCAGACTCCTACGAGCAGTACTTC. The full variable domain, its missing parts supplied by reference TRBV11-2 and TRBJ2-7, is EAGVAQSPRYKIIEKRQSVAFWCNPISGHATLYWYQQILGQGPKLLIQFQNNGVVDDSQLPKDRFSAERLKGVDSTLKIQPAKLEDSAVYLCASSLYTADSYEQYFGPGTRLTVT.

The V call is TRBV5-1, the J call TRBJ2-7, with a weak D call TRBD2 (5 bases). CDR3 length equals 18 residues. V dropped 2 bases and J dropped 2 bases, with 23 bases sitting between them. Looked up from germline, CDR1 is SGHRS and CDR2 is YFSETQ. The CDR3 nucleotides read TGCGCCAGCAGCTTAATGGCAGGAGGACTCAATTTTACCTACGAGCAGTACTTC. Translated, it gives CASSLMAGGLNFTYEQYF.

The chain couples TRBV3-1 to TRBJ1-6; D uncertain. Per germline, CDR1 LGHDT and CDR2 YNNKEL (reference sequence). The V gene lost 0 bases and the J gene lost 0 bases, with 9 bases spanning the gap. This CDR3 contains 17 residues. CDR3 in DNA: TGTGCCAGCAGCCAAGAGGTAAAGAGCTCCTATAATTCACCCCTCCACTTT. Encoded protein: CASSQEVKSSYNSPLHF. The full variable domain, its missing parts supplied by reference TRBV3-1 and TRBJ1-6, is DTAVSQTPKYLVTQMGNDKSIKCEQNLGHDTMYWYKQDSKKFLKIMFSYNNKELIINETVPNRFSPKSPDKAHLNLHINSLELGDSAVYFCASSQEVKSSYNSPLHFGNGTRLTVT.

This clonotype turned up a few times. This chain joins TRBV20-1 and TRBJ2-1; the match to TRBD1 covers 9 bases. The length of the CDR3 is 13 residues. The germline V gene encodes CDR1 DFQATT and CDR2 SNEGSKA (reference sequence). V lost 3 bases and J lost 6; bases outside the gene matches: 3. CDR3 sequence reads: CSASHRGRNEQFF. The DNA of the CDR3 is TGCAGTGCTAGCCACAGGGGGCGCAATGAGCAGTTCTTC.

V and J are TRBV3-1 and TRBJ1-3; no reliable D call. Germline V gene sequence: CDR1 LGHDT, CDR2 YNNKEL (reference sequence). The length of the CDR3 is 15 residues. V lost 1 base and J lost 0, with 7 bases in between. Written as DNA, the CDR3 is TGTGCCAGCAGCCAAGTACGAGCCTCTGGAAACACCATATATTTT. This encodes CASSQVRASGNTIYF. Using reference TRBV3-1 and TRBJ1-3 for the parts outside the CDR3, the full variable domain is DTAVSQTPKYLVTQMGNDKSIKCEQNLGHDTMYWYKQDSKKFLKIMFSYNNKELIINETVPNRFSPKSPDKAHLNLHINSLELGDSAVYFCASSQVRASGNTIYFGEGSWLTVV.

The chain couples TRBV9 to TRBJ1-2; D is uncertain. Germline V gives CDR1 SGDLS, CDR2 YYNGEE. V was clipped by 3 bases and J by 0 bases, with 15 bases between them. CDR3 length: 16 residues. The CDR3, as DNA: TGTGCCAGCAGCGGGAGCAGTTTCTGGGCTAACTATGGCTACACCTTC. It codes for CASSGSSFWANYGYTF.

The chain has TRBV6-4 and TRBJ2-3, with 10 bases identical to TRBD2. In germline, CDR1 is MRHNA, CDR2 SNTAGT. This CDR3 comprises 15 residues. V lost 4 bases, J lost 4 bases, and 5 bases stayed unmatched. CDR3 DNA sequence: TGTGCCAGCAGTGGTGAGCGGGGGGGCCCAGATACGCAGTATTTT. Protein product: CASSGERGGPDTQYF.

The chain links TRBV11-3 to TRBJ2-7; D remains ambiguous. Germline V lookup: CDR1 SGHNT, CDR2 YENEEA. Trimming stripped 3 bases from V and 7 bases from J, with 7 bases between. The CDR3 contains 11 residues. The CDR3 coding sequence is TGTGCCAGCAGCTTTAAAAAAGAGCAGTACTTC. Its translation is CASSFKKEQYF.

This clonotype occurred a few times. The chain links TRBV10-3 to TRBJ1-1; 11 bases are shared with TRBD1. CDR3 length: 15 residues. With 4 bases clipped from V and 1 base from J, the junction kept 2 bases outside the gene matches. Germline-derived CDR1 and CDR2 are ENHRY and SYGVKD. As DNA, the CDR3 is TGTGCCATCAGTGGGGACAGGGGGTGGAACACTGAAGCTTTCTTT. Protein sequence: CAISGDRGWNTEAFF.

The chain combines TRBV12-3 or TRBV12-4 with TRBJ2-2; D is perhaps TRBD2 (5 bases). This CDR3 is 16 amino acids long. V was pared by 4 bases and J by 0 bases, with 12 bases between. In DNA form, the CDR3 reads TGTGCCAGCAGTTCCCGGCTAGCCTCGAACACCGGGGAGCTGTTTTTT. Amino acid sequence: CASSSRLASNTGELFF.

This clonotype appeared a few times. V gene TRBV15 combines with J gene TRBJ1-3; D remains ambiguous. Trimming removed 3 bases from V and 4 bases from J, with 7 bases in between. Germline-derived CDR1 and CDR2 are LNHNV and YYDKDF (reference sequence). The CDR3 runs 13 residues. The CDR3 spells CATSSSLGNTIYF. The CDR3 DNA follows: TGTGCCACCAGCAGCTCTCTCGGAAACACCATATATTTT.

This chain links TRBV28 with TRBJ2-1; 7 bases align to TRBD1. Germline CDR1 reads MDHEN; CDR2 reads SYDVKM. CDR3 size: 15 residues. V was pared by 1 base and J by 5 bases, with 5 bases of the junction left unmatched. The CDR3 reads CASSLFRGSHNEQFF. The CDR3 nucleotides are TGTGCCAGCAGTTTATTCAGGGGGTCCCACAATGAGCAGTTCTTC.

The chain is built from TRBV3-1 and TRBJ2-1, with a possible D match to TRBD1 (5 bases). The V end lost 2 bases, the J end lost 3 bases, and 11 bases lay between the germline ends. The germline gives CDR1 LGHDT, CDR2 YNNKEL (reference sequence). The CDR3 runs 15 residues. Written as DNA, the CDR3 is TGTGCCAGCAGCCAAACAGGAAGGGACTACAATGAGCAGTTCTTC. Its protein is CASSQTGRDYNEQFF.

The gene calls are TRBV29-1 and TRBJ2-7; unclear D gene. Trimming removed 5 bases from V and 7 bases from J, with 18 bases in between. Germline assignment: CDR1 SQVTM and CDR2 ANQGSEA. The CDR3 spans 13 residues. The CDR3 here is CSVSSTSLSEQYF. CDR3 nucleotides: TGCAGCGTTTCATCGACAAGCCTCAGTGAGCAGTACTTC.

This clonotype appeared a few times. The J gene is TRBJ1-4, the V gene TRBV9, with a weak D call TRBD1 (6 bases). Germline V CDR1 and CDR2: SGDLS, YYNGEE. The CDR3 covers 17 residues. V was cut by 0 bases and J by 6 bases, with 18 bases left in between. CDR3 bases: TGTGCCAGCAGCGTAGCTCCGACCAGGGGTTACGATGAAAAACTGTTTTTT. Translating gives CASSVAPTRGYDEKLFF.